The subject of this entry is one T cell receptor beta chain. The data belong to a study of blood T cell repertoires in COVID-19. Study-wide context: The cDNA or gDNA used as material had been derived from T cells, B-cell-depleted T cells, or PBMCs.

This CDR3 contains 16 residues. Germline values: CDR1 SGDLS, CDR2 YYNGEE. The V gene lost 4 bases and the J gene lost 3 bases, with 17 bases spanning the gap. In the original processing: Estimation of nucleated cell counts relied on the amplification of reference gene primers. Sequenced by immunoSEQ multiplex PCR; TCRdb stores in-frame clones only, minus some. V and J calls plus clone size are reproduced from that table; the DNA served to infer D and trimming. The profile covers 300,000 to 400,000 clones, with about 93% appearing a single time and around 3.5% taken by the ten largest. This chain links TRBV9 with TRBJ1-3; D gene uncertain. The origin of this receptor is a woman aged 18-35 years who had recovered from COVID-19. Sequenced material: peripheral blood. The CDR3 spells CASSPLGSYSGNTIYF. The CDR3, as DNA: TGTGCCAGCAGCCCCCTTGGGAGTTATAGTGGAAACACCATATATTTT.